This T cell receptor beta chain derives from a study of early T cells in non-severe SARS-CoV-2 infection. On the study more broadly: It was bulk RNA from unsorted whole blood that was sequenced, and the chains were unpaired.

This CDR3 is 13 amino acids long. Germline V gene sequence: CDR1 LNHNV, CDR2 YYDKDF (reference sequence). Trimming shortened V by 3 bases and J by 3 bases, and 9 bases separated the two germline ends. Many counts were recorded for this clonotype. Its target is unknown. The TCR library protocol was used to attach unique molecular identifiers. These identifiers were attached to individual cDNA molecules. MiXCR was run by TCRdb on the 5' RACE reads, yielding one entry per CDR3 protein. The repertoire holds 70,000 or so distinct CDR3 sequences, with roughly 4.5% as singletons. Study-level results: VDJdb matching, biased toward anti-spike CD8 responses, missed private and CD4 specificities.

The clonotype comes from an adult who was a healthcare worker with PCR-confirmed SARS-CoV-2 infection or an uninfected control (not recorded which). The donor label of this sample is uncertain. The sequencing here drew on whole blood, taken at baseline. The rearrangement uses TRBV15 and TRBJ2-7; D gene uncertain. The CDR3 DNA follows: TGTGCCACCAGCAGGGAAACCCTCTACGAGCAGTACTTC. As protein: CATSRETLYEQYF.